A single sample gave rise to the 27 T cell receptor beta chains below, sequenced in a study of cytomegalovirus exposure and HLA in healthy donors. PCR used 60 Vbeta primers and 13 Jbeta primers. Generated by immunoSEQ multiplex PCR, the TCRdb table keeps only in-frame clones and is missing some. The table records about 120,000 clones, about 78% of them present only once. Sequencing was done on a sample of PBMCs. The source of these receptors is a man aged 25 to 40 in good health and CMV-seronegative.

DNA of the CDR3: TGTGCCAGCAGTTTATTCCCGGAGGGAGAAAAACTGTTTTTT. Residues: CASSLFPEGEKLFF. This chain connects TRBV28 to TRBJ1-4; no firm D call. This CDR3 comprises 14 residues. In germline, CDR1 is MDHEN, CDR2 SYDVKM. Trimming took 1 base from V and 8 from J, leaving 11 bases between them.

The chain recombines TRBV2 with TRBJ1-1; 7 bases are shared with TRBD1. The germline CDR1 and CDR2 sequences are SNHLY and FYNNEI. V shed 6 bases and J 7 bases; nucleotides not matched to a gene: 2. This CDR3 comprises 11 residues. As DNA, the CDR3 is TGTGCCAGCAGCCGACAGGGTGAAGCTTTCTTT. Encoded protein: CASSRQGEAFF.

This chain links TRBV9 with TRBJ2-3, with 7 bases aligning to TRBD1. Looked up from germline, CDR1 is SGDLS and CDR2 is YYNGEE. CDR3 size: 13 residues. The junction had 2 bases not matched to a gene; V was cut back by 3 bases and J by 4 bases. CDR3 protein: CASSATGADTQYF. CDR3 coding DNA: TGTGCCAGCAGCGCTACAGGGGCAGATACGCAGTATTTT.

As regards this clone: The junction shows a germline mismatch at one end, possibly a read error. The chain combines TRBV9 with TRBJ2-5, with 7 bases matching TRBD2. Germline-derived CDR1 and CDR2 are SGDLS and YYNGEE. The CDR3 spans 16 residues. This chain's CDR3 is CASSPQAGLYQEAQYF. As DNA, the CDR3 is TGTGCCAGCAGCCCGCAAGCGGGACTGTACCAAGAGGCCCAGTACTTC. The full variable domain, rest sourced from reference TRBV9 and TRBJ2-5, is DSGVTQTPKHLITATGQRVTLRCSPRSGDLSVYWYQQSLDQGLQFLIQYYNGEERAKGNILERFSAQQFPDLHSELNLSSLELGDSALYFCASSPQAGLYQEAQYFGPGTRLLVL.

The DNA for the CDR3 is TGCGCCAGCAGTGCATTACAGGGTTATGAGCAGTTCTTC. This encodes CASSALQGYEQFF. This sequence joins TRBV10-2 and TRBJ2-1; perhaps TRBD1 as D (6 bases). V was shortened by 4 bases and J by 8 bases, with 12 bases between the two germline ends. The CDR3 spans 13 residues. Germline values: CDR1 WSHSY, CDR2 SAAADI.

This clone turned up a few times. In DNA form, the CDR3 reads TGTGCCAGCAGCTTGGGGGTAGGGGTAGCCCGCTACGAGCAGTACTTC. This sequence encodes CASSLGVGVARYEQYF. The chain joins TRBV5-4 to TRBJ2-7, with a possible D match to TRBD1 (5 bases). V lost 0 bases and J 3 bases, leaving 16 bases between the germline ends. The CDR3 sequence is 16 residues long. Germline V gives CDR1 SGHNT, CDR2 YYREEE (reference sequence).

V and J are TRBV5-1 and TRBJ1-4; 11 bases are a match to TRBD1. V lost 4 bases, J lost 3 bases, and 5 bases stayed unmatched. Germline CDR1 and CDR2: SGHRS and YFSETQ. This CDR3 comprises 16 residues. The CDR3 here is CASSLGQGASNEKLFF. In DNA, the CDR3 is TGCGCCAGCAGCCTCGGACAGGGGGCTTCTAATGAAAAACTGTTTTTT.

This clone was seen only once. V gene TRBV30 combines with J gene TRBJ1-2; TRBD1 agrees at 7 bases. Germline V gives CDR1 GTSNPN, CDR2 SVGIG (reference sequence). The CDR3 consists of 13 residues. V lost 3 bases to trimming and J lost 7 bases; unmatched junction nucleotides: 8. The CDR3 here is CAWSLTGDGGYTF. CDR3 nucleotide sequence: TGTGCCTGGAGCTTAACAGGGGATGGTGGCTACACCTTC.

The chain carries TRBV13 and TRBJ2-7; TRBD1 matches 9 bases. CDR1 is PRHDT, CDR2 FYEKMQ, per germline (reference sequence). V was pared by 7 bases and J by 2 bases, with 6 bases of the junction left unmatched. There are 14 residues in the CDR3. CDR3 DNA: TGTGCCAGCACCCCGGGACAGGGCACCTACGAGCAGTACTTC. The encoded protein is CASTPGQGTYEQYF.

This chain links TRBV7-3 with TRBJ2-2, with 8 bases matching TRBD2. This CDR3 region has 16 residues. Germline assignment: CDR1 SGHTA and CDR2 FQGTGA. V was clipped by 2 bases and J by 1 base; unmatched bases: 3. CDR3: CASSLRSGGNTGELFF. The CDR3 region has the DNA TGTGCCAGCAGCTTACGCAGCGGGGGGAACACCGGGGAGCTGTTTTTT.

This clone was seen only once. The chain couples TRBV4-2 to TRBJ2-1; the match to TRBD2 covers 10 bases. Per germline, CDR1 LGHNA and CDR2 YNFKEQ. CDR3 size: 16 residues. V was pared by 4 bases and J by 4 bases, with 7 bases of the junction left unmatched. CDR3 amino acids: CASSRLAGGGYNEQFF. CDR3 bases: TGTGCCAGCAGCCGCTTAGCGGGGGGCGGTTACAATGAGCAGTTCTTC.

The chain has TRBV4-1 and TRBJ1-1, with TRBD1 matching over 8 bases. The V gene's germline CDR1 is MGHRA and CDR2 YSYEKL. V lost 3 bases, J lost 6 bases, and 6 bases stayed unmatched. This CDR3 has 14 amino acids. CDR3 bases: TGCGCCAGCAGCCAGGGGTTACAGGGGGCTGAAGCTTTCTTT. Residues: CASSQGLQGAEAFF.

The rearrangement links TRBV7-6 to TRBJ2-7; 7 bases align to TRBD2. This CDR3 has 14 residues. CDR1 and CDR2 (germline): SGHVS, FNYEAQ. V gave up 5 bases and J gave up 2 bases; unmatched junction bases: 6. CDR3 in amino acids: CASSLREGPYEQYF. CDR3 nucleotides: TGTGCCAGCAGCCTGAGGGAGGGGCCCTACGAGCAGTACTTC.

In DNA, the CDR3 is TGCAGCGTTGAAGACGGCGGGCGAGCCCTAACCGCGGATGAGCAGTACTTC. Translating gives CSVEDGGRALTADEQYF. This chain links TRBV29-1 with TRBJ2-7; tentatively, D is TRBD2 (5 bases). V was clipped by 0 bases and J by 7 bases, with 25 bases between them. From germline, CDR1 is SQVTM and CDR2 ANQGSEA. The CDR3 covers 17 residues.

This chain joins TRBV5-1 and TRBJ2-7; the D gene is possibly TRBD2 (5 bases). CDR1 and CDR2 (germline): SGHRS, YFSETQ. Deletions cut 4 bases from V and 0 bases from J, with 14 bases between. This CDR3 has 15 residues. The CDR3 sequence: CASSPGLVRSYEQYF. The CDR3 DNA follows: TGCGCCAGCAGCCCAGGACTCGTTCGCTCCTACGAGCAGTACTTC.

V and J are TRBV6-5 and TRBJ1-2; D is perhaps TRBD1 (5 bases). CDR3 length: 12 amino acids. Germline V CDR1 and CDR2: MNHEY, SVGAGI. Trimming took 7 bases from V and 7 from J, leaving 13 bases between them. The chain's CDR3 is CASNRGVGGYTF. The CDR3 DNA sequence: TGTGCCAGCAACCGGGGGGTAGGTGGCTACACCTTC.

The gene calls are TRBV5-4 and TRBJ1-1; possibly TRBD1 for D (5 bases). Germline V gene sequence: CDR1 SGHNT, CDR2 YYREEE (reference sequence). This CDR3 has 16 amino acids. V lost 0 bases and J 0 bases, leaving 12 bases between the germline ends. The CDR3 protein is CASSLERGEMNTEAFF. In DNA, the CDR3 is TGTGCCAGCAGCTTGGAGCGGGGGGAGATGAACACTGAAGCTTTCTTT.

This chain uses TRBV27 with TRBJ1-2, with TRBD1 identical over 10 bases. The V and J ends lost 6 bases and 4 bases, in that order; junction bases with no gene match: 2. This CDR3 comprises 13 residues. Germline V gene data show CDR1 as MNHEY and CDR2 as SMNVEV (reference sequence). CDR3 sequence: CASSWTGGYGYTF. Written as DNA, the CDR3 is TGTGCCAGCAGCTGGACAGGGGGCTATGGCTACACCTTC.

This clone was recorded once. This specimen includes other DNA sequences encoding the same CDR3. The chain is built from TRBV18 and TRBJ2-7, with TRBD1 matching 9 bases. J gave up 2 bases and V 6 bases, and 5 bases lay outside the gene matches. CDR3 length: 14 residues. CDR1 KGHSH and CDR2 LQKENI come from the germline V gene. The CDR3 sequence: CASSPGTGPYEQYF. CDR3 coding DNA: TGTGCCAGCTCGCCCGGGACAGGGCCCTACGAGCAGTACTTC.

In this sample, this clone turned up a few times. The chain is built from TRBV7-3 and TRBJ2-7; the D gene is possibly TRBD2 (6 bases). V shed 4 bases and J shed 6 bases, with 13 bases lying between them. The germline CDR1 and CDR2 sequences are SGHTA and FQGTGA. This CDR3 spans 13 amino acids. CDR3 coding DNA: TGTGCCAGCAGCTCAATTCGGGGGTCCGAGCAGTACTTC. This encodes CASSSIRGSEQYF.

This clone was observed a handful of times. The chain couples TRBV7-9 to TRBJ2-1; maybe TRBD2 (6 bases). Germline CDR1 and CDR2: SEHNR and FQNEAQ (reference sequence). The CDR3 has 15 amino acids. Trimming shortened V by 6 bases and J by 7 bases, and 19 bases separated the two germline ends. The CDR3 reads CASSPYRLAVNEQFF. The CDR3 DNA is TGTGCCAGCAGTCCCTACCGGTTAGCGGTGAATGAGCAGTTCTTC.

This clone appeared once. This sequence joins TRBV7-9 and TRBJ1-6; unclear D gene. The CDR3 contains 14 residues. Germline-derived CDR1 and CDR2 are SEHNR and FQNEAQ (reference sequence). V lost 5 bases, J lost 7 bases, and 12 bases lay in between. This CDR3 is CASSQTSLNSPLHF. The CDR3 DNA reads as TGTGCCAGCAGCCAGACAAGCTTGAATTCACCCCTCCACTTT.

The table lists this clone with a few counts. V is TRBV6-1 and J is TRBJ2-1; D remains unclear. Trimming removed 4 bases from V and 8 bases from J, with 9 bases in between. This CDR3 is 12 amino acids long. Germline lookup yields CDR1 MNHNS and CDR2 SASEGT. The CDR3 sequence is CASSVYTDEQFF. In DNA form, the CDR3 reads TGTGCCAGCAGTGTATACACCGATGAGCAGTTCTTC.

The rearrangement links TRBV5-1 to TRBJ1-3; possibly TRBD1 for D (5 bases). With 0 bases removed from V and 3 bases from J, the gap between germline ends came to 10 bases. Germline CDR1 SGHRS, CDR2 YFSETQ. The CDR3 loop spans 15 amino acids. CDR3 nucleotide sequence: TGCGCCAGCAGCTTGGAGCAGGGTGTTGGAAACACCATATATTTT. Translating it yields CASSLEQGVGNTIYF.

CDR3 sequence: CASSRLADANTGELFF. As DNA, the CDR3 is TGCGCCAGCAGCCGACTAGCGGACGCGAACACCGGGGAGCTGTTTTTT. V is TRBV10-1 and J is TRBJ2-2; 9 bases fit TRBD2. Germline lookup yields CDR1 WNHNN and CDR2 SYGVQD (reference sequence). The CDR3 length is 16 residues. Unmatched junction bases numbered 5, after V lost 6 bases and J lost 0 bases.

This clone came up once. CDR3: CASSEGPGRQRLKNIQYF. CDR3 in DNA: TGTGCCAGCAGTGAAGGCCCAGGCAGACAACGCCTAAAAAACATTCAGTACTTC. The chain links TRBV6-1 to TRBJ2-4; D ambiguous. The CDR3 has 18 amino acids. The V end was cut by 1 base, the J end by 4 bases, with 20 bases between. Looked up from germline, CDR1 is MNHNS and CDR2 is SASEGT.

The chain recombines TRBV28 with TRBJ2-7; 7 bases are a match to TRBD1. Germline trimming cut 3 bases from V and 6 bases from J; bases unmatched to any gene: 8. Germline values: CDR1 MDHEN, CDR2 SYDVKM. The CDR3 is 14 residues long. The CDR3 coding sequence is TGTGCCAGCAGTTTGTCAGGGGGTCAGGGCGAGCAGTACTTC. This codes for CASSLSGGQGEQYF.